These T cell receptor delta chains were read from a single sample in a study of gamma-delta chains in newborns, infants, children. TCRdb re-called the reads through CATT. The data contain approximately 12,000 delta-chain clones, roughly 8.5% of them singletons. The sequencing sample was made of blood. The receptors originated from a child who was a newborn, infant or young child, either healthy, febrile or measles-vaccinated (not recorded which). Each CDR3 is given with its conserved first and last residue. A D gene is named only where the DNA matches it firmly. Rows may omit the clone size; those that give it use once, few, many or a size class.

V gene: TRDV2; J gene: TRDJ1; CDR3 length: 18; clone size: few; D gene: TRDD3; CDR3 DNA: TGTGCCTGTGACGGGATTTCGGGGTTACTGGGGGATGGCGATAAACTCATCTTT; CDR3 protein: CACDGISGLLGDGDKLIF
V gene: TRDV2; J gene: TRDJ1; CDR3 length: 15; clone size: medium-sized; D gene: TRDD3; CDR3 DNA: TGTGCCTGTGACGCGTTGCTGGGGGACACCGATAAACTCATCTTT; CDR3 protein: CACDALLGDTDKLIF
V gene: TRDV2; J gene: TRDJ1; CDR3 length: 18; clone size: NA; D gene: TRDD3; CDR3 DNA: TGTGCCTGTGACACCGTTGGGGGGATTCCGTTGTACACCGATAAACTCATCTTT; CDR3 protein: CACDTVGGIPLYTDKLIF
V gene: TRDV2; J gene: TRDJ1; CDR3 length: 15; clone size: NA; D gene: TRDD3; CDR3 DNA: TGTGCCTGTGACCTACTGGGGGATGTGAGGGATAAACTCATCTTT; CDR3 protein: CACDLLGDVRDKLIF
V gene: TRDV2; J gene: TRDJ1; CDR3 length: 16; clone size: few; D gene: TRDD3; CDR3 DNA: TGTGCCTGTGTCTCACTGGGGGATGACGAGACCGATAAACTCATCTTT; CDR3 protein: CACVSLGDDETDKLIF
V gene: TRDV2; J gene: TRDJ1; CDR3 length: 18; clone size: NA; D gene: TRDD3; CDR3 DNA: TGTGCCTGTGACACCCTCGGGAGCTGGGGGATACGCACCGATAAACTCATCTTT; CDR3 protein: CACDTLGSWGIRTDKLIF
V gene: TRDV2; J gene: TRDJ3; CDR3 length: 19; clone size: NA; D gene: TRDD3; CDR3 DNA: TGTGCCTGTGACACCGTACTGGGGGAGAGCTCCTGGGACACCCGACAGATGTTTTTC; CDR3 protein: CACDTVLGESSWDTRQMFF
V gene: TRDV2; J gene: TRDJ3; CDR3 length: 20; clone size: NA; D gene: NA; CDR3 DNA: TGTGCCTGTGACACCTCGGGGACGGGCCCGAGCTCCTGGGACACCCGACAGATGTTTTTC; CDR3 protein: CACDTSGTGPSSWDTRQMFF
V gene: TRDV2; J gene: TRDJ1; CDR3 length: 18; clone size: NA; D gene: TRDD3; CDR3 DNA: TGTGCCTGTGCCCCCGTACTGGGGAATTGGAGGGACACCGATAAACTCATCTTT; CDR3 protein: CACAPVLGNWRDTDKLIF
V gene: TRDV2; J gene: TRDJ1; CDR3 length: 13; clone size: NA; D gene: TRDD3; CDR3 DNA: TGTGCCTGTGACACCTGGGGGATGAATAAACTCATCTTT; CDR3 protein: CACDTWGMNKLIF
V gene: TRDV2; J gene: TRDJ3; CDR3 length: 19; clone size: few; D gene: TRDD3; CDR3 DNA: TGTGCCTGTGACACCGCTGGGGGACCTAGCTCCTGGGACACCCGGCAGATGTTTTTC; CDR3 protein: CACDTAGGPSSWDTRQMFF
V gene: TRDV2; J gene: TRDJ1; CDR3 length: 15; clone size: few; D gene: TRDD3; CDR3 DNA: TGTGCCTGTGATCTCATGGGGGAATACACCGATAAACTCATCTTT; CDR3 protein: CACDLMGEYTDKLIF
V gene: TRDV2; J gene: TRDJ1; CDR3 length: 19; clone size: few; D gene: TRDD3; CDR3 DNA: TGTGCCTGTGACACCGTAGGTGGTGGGGGATACGCGATCAACGATAAACTCATCTTT; CDR3 protein: CACDTVGGGGYAINDKLIF
V gene: TRDV2; J gene: TRDJ1; CDR3 length: 14; clone size: few; D gene: TRDD3; CDR3 DNA: TGTGCCTGTGACACTATGGGGGATAAGGATAAACTCATCTTT; CDR3 protein: CACDTMGDKDKLIF
V gene: TRDV2; J gene: TRDJ1; CDR3 length: 15; clone size: few; D gene: NA; CDR3 DNA: TGTGCCTGTGACACCATCGGGATAAACACCGATAAACTCATCTTT; CDR3 protein: CACDTIGINTDKLIF
V gene: TRDV2; J gene: TRDJ2; CDR3 length: 17; clone size: medium-sized; D gene: TRDD3; CDR3 DNA: TGTGCCTGTGACACACTGGGGGATCCAGCTTTGACAGCACAACTCTTCTTT; CDR3 protein: CACDTLGDPALTAQLFF
V gene: TRDV2; J gene: TRDJ1; CDR3 length: 15; clone size: few; D gene: NA; CDR3 DNA: TGTGCCTGTGACACCGCCGGGGCGGGGACCGATAAACTCATCTTT; CDR3 protein: CACDTAGAGTDKLIF